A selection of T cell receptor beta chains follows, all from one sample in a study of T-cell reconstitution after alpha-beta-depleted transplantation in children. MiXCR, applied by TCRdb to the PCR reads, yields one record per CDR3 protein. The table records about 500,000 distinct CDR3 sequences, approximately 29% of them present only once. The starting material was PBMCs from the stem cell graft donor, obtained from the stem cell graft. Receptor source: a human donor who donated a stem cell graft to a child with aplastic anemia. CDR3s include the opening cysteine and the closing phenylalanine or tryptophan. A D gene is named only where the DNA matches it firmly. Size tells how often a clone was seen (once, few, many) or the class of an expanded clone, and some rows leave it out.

CDR3: CASSQEKRLNTEAFF
DNA: TGTGCCAGCAGCCAAGAAAAAAGGTTGAACACTGAAGCTTTCTTT
size: many
V: TRBV7-2
J: TRBJ1-1
D: NA

CDR3: CASSEGTFSGLWPPDTQYF
DNA: TGCGCCAGCAGTGAGGGGACTTTTAGTGGTCTGTGGCCCCCAGATACGCAGTATTTT
size: few
V: TRBV10-2
J: TRBJ2-3
D: NA

CDR3: CASRKAGGYNEQFF
DNA: TGTGCCAGCAGGAAAGCGGGAGGGTACAATGAGCAGTTCTTC
size: NA
V: TRBV6-1
J: TRBJ2-1
D: TRBD2

CDR3: CASSPGVLDGELFF
DNA: TGCGCCAGCAGCCCCGGAGTATTGGACGGGGAGCTGTTTTTT
size: NA
V: TRBV5-1
J: TRBJ2-2
D: NA

CDR3: CASSLYFGQPQHF
DNA: TGTGCCAGCAGCTTATATTTTGGGCAGCCCCAGCATTTT
size: NA
V: TRBV7-8
J: TRBJ1-5
D: NA

CDR3: CSLPGSGQGTGELFF
DNA: TGCAGTCTTCCGGGGTCGGGACAGGGAACCGGGGAGCTGTTTTTT
size: NA
V: TRBV20-1
J: TRBJ2-2
D: TRBD1

CDR3: CSASGGGQGGDSPLHF
DNA: TGCAGTGCTTCAGGGGGGGGACAGGGGGGTGATTCACCCCTCCACTTT
size: few
V: TRBV20-1
J: TRBJ1-6
D: TRBD1

CDR3: CASSSTGQAGGYTF
DNA: TGTGCCAGCAGCTCCACCGGACAGGCGGGGGGCTACACCTTC
size: few
V: TRBV9
J: TRBJ1-2
D: TRBD1

CDR3: CSVPGLAVYEQYF
DNA: TGCAGTGTTCCGGGACTAGCGGTTTACGAGCAGTACTTC
size: NA
V: TRBV20-1
J: TRBJ2-7
D: TRBD2

CDR3: CSVQGAVWGEQFF
DNA: TGCAGCGTTCAGGGGGCCGTCTGGGGTGAGCAGTTCTTC
size: NA
V: TRBV29-1
J: TRBJ2-1
D: TRBD1

CDR3: CASSMGQGARSPLHF
DNA: TGTGCCAGTAGTATGGGACAGGGGGCAAGATCACCCCTCCACTTT
size: NA
V: TRBV19
J: TRBJ1-6
D: TRBD1

CDR3: CASCQGQDGNTIYF
DNA: TGTGCCAGCTGCCAAGGACAGGACGGAAACACCATATATTTT
size: few
V: TRBV18
J: TRBJ1-3
D: TRBD1

CDR3: CASSLEGRGESDTQYF
DNA: TGTGCCAGCAGCTTAGAGGGCAGGGGGGAGTCTGATACGCAGTATTTT
size: few
V: TRBV7-2
J: TRBJ2-3
D: NA

CDR3: CASSLGSGYTF
DNA: TGTGCCAGCAGTCTCGGAAGTGGCTACACCTTC
size: many
V: TRBV12-3/TRBV12-4
J: TRBJ1-2
D: NA

CDR3: CSARDSQGVNTGELFF
DNA: TGCAGTGCTAGAGATAGTCAGGGAGTGAACACCGGGGAGCTGTTTTTT
size: few
V: TRBV20-1
J: TRBJ2-2
D: NA

CDR3: CSAQGASHNEQFF
DNA: TGCAGTGCCCAGGGGGCTAGCCACAATGAGCAGTTCTTC
size: NA
V: TRBV20-1
J: TRBJ2-1
D: TRBD1

CDR3: CASSFAKTNRDTEAFF
DNA: TGCGCCAGCAGCTTCGCTAAGACTAACCGGGACACTGAAGCTTTCTTT
size: NA
V: TRBV5-1
J: TRBJ1-1
D: NA

CDR3: CASSPRVYNEQFF
DNA: TGTGCCAGCAGCCCTAGGGTCTACAATGAGCAGTTCTTC
size: NA
V: TRBV11-2
J: TRBJ2-1
D: NA

CDR3: CASSANNWETQYF
DNA: TGCGCCAGCAGCGCCAATAATTGGGAGACCCAGTACTTC
size: once
V: TRBV5-1
J: TRBJ2-5
D: NA

CDR3: CSVAVGRDSPLHF
DNA: TGCAGCGTTGCGGTGGGACGGGATTCACCCCTCCACTTT
size: NA
V: TRBV29-1
J: TRBJ1-6
D: NA

CDR3: CSARDLAVQQETQYF
DNA: TGCAGTGCTAGAGATTTGGCGGTGCAACAAGAGACCCAGTACTTC
size: NA
V: TRBV20-1
J: TRBJ2-5
D: NA

CDR3: CASSMGLINQPQHF
DNA: TGTGCCAGCAGTATGGGACTGATCAATCAGCCCCAGCATTTT
size: NA
V: TRBV12-3/TRBV12-4
J: TRBJ1-5
D: NA

CDR3: CASSLVGTGEAFF
DNA: TGTGCCAGCAGTTTGGTGGGAACAGGTGAAGCTTTCTTT
size: few
V: TRBV12-3/TRBV12-4
J: TRBJ1-1
D: NA

CDR3: CASSLGARGRIDTQYF
DNA: TGTGCCAGCAGTTTAGGCGCCAGGGGGCGAATAGATACGCAGTATTTT
size: few
V: TRBV12-3/TRBV12-4
J: TRBJ2-3
D: TRBD1

CDR3: CAISRPAHGQEQYF
DNA: TGTGCCATCAGTCGACCGGCCCACGGCCAGGAGCAGTACTTC
size: NA
V: TRBV9
J: TRBJ2-7
D: NA

CDR3: CASSLVSPYYTF
DNA: TGTGCCAGCAGCTTAGTCAGCCCGTACTACACCTTC
size: NA
V: TRBV7-2
J: TRBJ1-2
D: NA

CDR3: CSVATGRMYF
DNA: TGCAGCGTAGCGACAGGAAGGATGTATTTT
size: NA
V: TRBV29-1
J: TRBJ2-3
D: NA

CDR3: CASSPDRIGNEQFF
DNA: TGCGCCAGCAGCCCTGACAGGATTGGGAATGAGCAGTTCTTC
size: NA
V: TRBV5-1
J: TRBJ2-1
D: NA

CDR3: CASSRYEAASASTDTQYF
DNA: TGTGCCAGCAGCCGGTACGAGGCGGCGAGTGCTAGCACAGATACGCAGTATTTT
size: NA
V: TRBV13
J: TRBJ2-3
D: NA

CDR3: CASSLEVSPEQFF
DNA: TGCGCCAGCAGCTTGGAGGTATCACCTGAGCAGTTCTTC
size: few
V: TRBV5-1
J: TRBJ2-1
D: NA